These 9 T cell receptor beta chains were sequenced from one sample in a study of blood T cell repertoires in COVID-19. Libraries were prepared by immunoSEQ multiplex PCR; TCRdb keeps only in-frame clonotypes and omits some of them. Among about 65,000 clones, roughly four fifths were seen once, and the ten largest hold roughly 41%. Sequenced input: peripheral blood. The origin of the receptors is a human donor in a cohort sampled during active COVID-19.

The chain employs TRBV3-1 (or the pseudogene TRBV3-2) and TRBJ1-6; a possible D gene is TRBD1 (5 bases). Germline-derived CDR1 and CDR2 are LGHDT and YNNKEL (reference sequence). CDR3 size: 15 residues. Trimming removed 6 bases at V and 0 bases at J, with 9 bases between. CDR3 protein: CASRDTTSYNSPLHF. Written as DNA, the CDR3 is TGTGCCAGCAGGGACACAACCTCCTATAATTCACCCCTCCACTTT.

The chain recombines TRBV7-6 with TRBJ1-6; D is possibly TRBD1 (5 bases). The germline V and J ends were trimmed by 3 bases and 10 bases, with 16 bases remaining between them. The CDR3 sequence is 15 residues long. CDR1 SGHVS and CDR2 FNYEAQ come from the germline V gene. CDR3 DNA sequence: TGTGCCAGCAGCTTGGCGACAGTCGTGGGCTCACCCCTCCACTTT. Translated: CASSLATVVGSPLHF.

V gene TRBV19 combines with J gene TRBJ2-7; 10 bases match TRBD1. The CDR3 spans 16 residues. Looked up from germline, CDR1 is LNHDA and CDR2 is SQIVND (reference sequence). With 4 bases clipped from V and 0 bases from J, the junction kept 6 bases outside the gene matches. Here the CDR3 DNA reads TGTGCCAGTAGTAGAGGGACAGGGGTCAGCTCCTACGAGCAGTACTTC. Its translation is CASSRGTGVSSYEQYF.

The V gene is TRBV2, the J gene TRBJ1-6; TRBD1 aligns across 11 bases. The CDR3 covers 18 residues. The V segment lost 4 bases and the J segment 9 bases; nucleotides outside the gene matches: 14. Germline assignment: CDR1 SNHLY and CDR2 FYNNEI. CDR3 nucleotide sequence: TGTGCCAGCAGTGCCAAATCCGGGACAGGGGGTTTCAGTTCACCCCTCCACTTT. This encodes CASSAKSGTGGFSSPLHF.

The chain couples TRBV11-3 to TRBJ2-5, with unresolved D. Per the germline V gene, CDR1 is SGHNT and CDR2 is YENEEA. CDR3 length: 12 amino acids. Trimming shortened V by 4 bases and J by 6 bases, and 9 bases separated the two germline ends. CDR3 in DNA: TGTGCCAGCAGCTCACTAATGCAGACCCAGTACTTC. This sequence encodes CASSSLMQTQYF.

CDR3 bases: TGCGCCAGCAGCTTGGCGGCAGGGCAAAGCTCTGGAAACACCATATATTTT. It encodes CASSLAAGQSSGNTIYF. The V and J genes are TRBV5-1 and TRBJ1-3, with D perhaps TRBD1 (5 bases). Germline values: CDR1 SGHRS, CDR2 YFSETQ. There are 17 residues in the CDR3. V was trimmed by 0 bases and J by 0 bases, leaving 13 bases between them. The whole variable domain, remainder taken from reference TRBV5-1 and TRBJ1-3, is KAGVTQTPRYLIKTRGQQVTLSCSPISGHRSVSWYQQTPGQGLQFLFEYFSETQRNKGNFPGRFSGRQFSNSRSEMNVSTLELGDSALYLCASSLAAGQSSGNTIYFGEGSWLTVV.

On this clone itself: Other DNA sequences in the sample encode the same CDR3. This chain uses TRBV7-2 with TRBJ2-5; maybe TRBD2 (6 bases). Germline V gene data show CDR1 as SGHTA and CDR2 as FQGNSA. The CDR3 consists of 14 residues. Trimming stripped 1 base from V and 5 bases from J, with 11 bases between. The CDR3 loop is CASSLGGRGETQYF. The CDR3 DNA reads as TGTGCCAGCAGCTTAGGGGGTCGGGGGGAGACCCAGTACTTC.

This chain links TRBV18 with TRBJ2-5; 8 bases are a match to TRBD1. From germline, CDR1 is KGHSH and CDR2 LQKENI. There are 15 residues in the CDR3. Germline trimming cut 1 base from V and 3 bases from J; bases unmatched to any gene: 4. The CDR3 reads CASSPRQGAEETQYF. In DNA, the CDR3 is TGTGCCAGCTCACCACGGCAGGGGGCGGAAGAGACCCAGTACTTC.

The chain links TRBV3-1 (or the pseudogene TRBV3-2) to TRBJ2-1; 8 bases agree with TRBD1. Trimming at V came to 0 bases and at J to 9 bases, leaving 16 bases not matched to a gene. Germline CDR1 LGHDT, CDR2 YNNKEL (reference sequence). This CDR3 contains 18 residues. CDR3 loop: CASSQDSWGLDRGGEQFF. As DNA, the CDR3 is TGTGCCAGCAGCCAAGATTCCTGGGGGTTAGACAGGGGAGGTGAGCAGTTCTTC.